This T cell receptor beta chain was sequenced during a study of tumor-infiltrating lymphocytes in primary liver carcinoma. Whole-study results and caveats: Since the samples were bulk and unsorted, the CD4+ and CD8+ repertoires were not compared.

The CDR3 has 13 amino acids. Trimming took 5 bases from V and 14 from J, leaving 20 bases between them. Germline CDR1 reads MDHEN; CDR2 reads SYDVKM. On this clonotype itself: Its antigen is undetermined.

Unsorted whole blood yielded the blood RNA, and germline DNA was also extracted. TCR beta cDNA was prepared out of roughly 500 ng total RNA by means of a constant-region primer. Employing slightly modified ARM-PCR, three nested multiplex PCR rounds were run, and these gave rise to the TCR beta libraries. TRBV1-TRBV30 forward primers paired with a C-beta reverse primer were used in the first two PCR rounds, which ran around 10 cycles each. TCRdb ran MiXCR on the multiplex PCR reads and lists one entry per CDR3 protein. Of 200,000 or so distinct CDR3 sequences in the sample, roughly 61% were seen once.

This receptor was taken from a woman between 55 and 75 years old with primary liver carcinoma and hepatitis B virus infection. The V call is TRBV28, the J call TRBJ2-3; D is ambiguous. The sequencing sample was made of peripheral blood. The CDR3 loop is CASSLHGFPLGYF. In DNA form, the CDR3 reads TGTGCCAGCAGTCTGCACGGGTTCCCTTTGGGGTATTTT.